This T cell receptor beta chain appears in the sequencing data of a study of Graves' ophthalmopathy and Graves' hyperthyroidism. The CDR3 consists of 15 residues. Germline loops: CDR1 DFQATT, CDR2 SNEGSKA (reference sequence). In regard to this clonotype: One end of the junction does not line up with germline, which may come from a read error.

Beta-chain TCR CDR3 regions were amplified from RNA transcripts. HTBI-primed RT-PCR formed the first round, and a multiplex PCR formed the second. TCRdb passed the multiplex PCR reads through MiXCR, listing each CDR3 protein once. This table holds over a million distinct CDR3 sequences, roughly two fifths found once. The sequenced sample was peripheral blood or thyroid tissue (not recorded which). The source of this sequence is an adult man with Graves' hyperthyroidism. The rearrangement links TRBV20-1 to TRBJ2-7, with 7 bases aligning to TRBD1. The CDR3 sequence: CSARGEQGTYYGQYF. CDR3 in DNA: TGCAGTGCTAGAGGGGAACAGGGGACATACTACGGGCAGTACTTC.